The present entry profiles one TCR beta chain with its context. The antigen is unknown. Relative to the germline gene, one junction end is altered; a read error may explain this. The PCR employed 60 Vbeta primers together with 13 Jbeta primers. Clones were sequenced by immunoSEQ multiplex PCR, and TCRdb holds only the in-frame ones, with some missing. The sample holds about 110,000 clones, more than 65% seen once. The V gene's germline CDR1 is SEHNR and CDR2 FQNEAQ (reference sequence). This CDR3 is built from 12 residues. The data derive from a study of cytomegalovirus exposure and HLA in healthy donors. Broader study findings: CMV antigen specificity of three CMV-associated chains was confirmed in vitro.

This clonotype originated in a woman in her forties or fifties in good health and CMV-seropositive. The sequenced sample consisted of PBMCs. This chain connects TRBV7-9 to TRBJ2-3; D unresolved. The CDR3 region is CSSSPSGDTQYF. The CDR3 region has the DNA TGTTCCAGCAGCCCCTCGGGAGATACGCAGTATTTT.